This T cell receptor beta chain was sequenced during a study of OX40 agonist ivuxolimab in advanced cancers. Sequenced by immunoSEQ multiplex PCR; TCRdb stores in-frame clones only, minus some. The repertoire holds fewer than 35,000 clones, with roughly nine tenths as singletons. CDR1 and CDR2 (germline): SGHAT, FQNNGV. This CDR3 has 13 amino acids. The receptor was derived from an adult with an advanced solid tumor such as melanoma, head and neck, liver or kidney cancer. The starting material was CD4+ or CD8+ T cells sorted from blood, obtained in a trial of the OX40 agonist ivuxolimab. V usage is TRBV11-2 and J usage is TRBJ2-5; no firm D call. The J call is doubtful: the DNA matches TRBJ2-7 better. CDR3 in DNA: TGTGCCAGCAGCTCCCGATTTGGCTACGAGCAGTACTTC. This encodes CASSSRFGYEQYF.